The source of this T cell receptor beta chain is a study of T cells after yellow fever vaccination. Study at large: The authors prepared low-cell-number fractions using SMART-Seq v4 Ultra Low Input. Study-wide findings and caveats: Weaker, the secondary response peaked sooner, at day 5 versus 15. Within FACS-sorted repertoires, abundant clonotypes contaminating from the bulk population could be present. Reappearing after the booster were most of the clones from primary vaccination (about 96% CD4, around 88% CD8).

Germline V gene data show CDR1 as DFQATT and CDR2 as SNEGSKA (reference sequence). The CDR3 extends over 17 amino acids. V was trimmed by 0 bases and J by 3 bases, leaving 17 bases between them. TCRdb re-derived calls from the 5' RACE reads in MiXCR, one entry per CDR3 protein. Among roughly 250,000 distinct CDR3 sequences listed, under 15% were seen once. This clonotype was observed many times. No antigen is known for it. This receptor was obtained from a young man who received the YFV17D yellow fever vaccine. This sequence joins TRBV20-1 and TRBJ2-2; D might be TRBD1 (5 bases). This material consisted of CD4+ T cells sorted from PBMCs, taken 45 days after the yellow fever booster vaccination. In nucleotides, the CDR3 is TGCAGTGCTAGAGATCCCCGGAAGGGGCTGGACACCGGGGAGCTGTTTTTT. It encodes CSARDPRKGLDTGELFF.